The 9 T cell receptor beta chains in this list originate from one sample, sequenced in a study of CD8+CD57+ T cells in acquired aplastic anemia. Whoever was chosen for sequencing had shown CD8+CD57+ cell expansion by flow cytometry. The study profiled TCR beta VDJ and CDR3 using genomic DNA as template. TCRdb processed the reads anew with MiXCR; each CDR3 protein has one entry. The top ten hold around 8.8% of the sample, which has under 200,000 distinct CDR3 sequences, approximately 48% seen once. Sequencing was carried out using sorted CD4+, CD8+, or CD8+CD57+ T cells (not recorded which) from PBMCs. The source is a human donor with aplastic anemia.

There are many counts of this clonotype. The chain carries TRBV5-1 and TRBJ2-1; TRBD2 matches at 8 bases. The CDR3 length is 15 residues. The V segment lost 0 bases and the J segment 10 bases; nucleotides outside the gene matches: 9. Germline loops: CDR1 SGHRS, CDR2 YFSETQ. The CDR3 bases are TGCGCCAGCAGCTTGGGTATTAGCGGGACAAGGGAGCAGTTCTTC. Translated, it gives CASSLGISGTREQFF.

The chain links TRBV2 to TRBJ2-2, with D possibly TRBD1 on 6 matching bases. The V end lost 6 bases, the J end lost 4 bases, and 15 bases lay between the germline ends. Germline V gives CDR1 SNHLY, CDR2 FYNNEI. The CDR3 runs 15 residues. In DNA form, the CDR3 reads TGTGCCAGCAGAGACGGGACACTTGCCACCGGGGAGCTGTTTTTT. Its protein is CASRDGTLATGELFF.

This clonotype was detected ten times or more. The chain couples TRBV6-1 to TRBJ1-1, with 9 bases aligning to TRBD1. This CDR3 has 17 residues. With 7 bases clipped from V and 5 bases from J, the junction kept 17 bases outside the gene matches. The germline CDR1 and CDR2 sequences are MNHNS and SASEGT. CDR3 residues: CASTFRPAGQGVTEAFF. The CDR3 DNA reads as TGTGCCAGCACGTTCCGGCCAGCGGGACAGGGAGTGACTGAAGCTTTCTTT.

The chain recombines TRBV30 with TRBJ1-6; 7 bases align to TRBD1. This CDR3 is 16 amino acids long. The ends lost 4 bases at V and 2 bases at J; junction bases unmatched: 8. Per the germline V gene, CDR1 is GTSNPN and CDR2 is SVGIG (reference sequence). The CDR3 here is CAWKRAGGTYNSPLHF. In nucleotides, the CDR3 is TGTGCCTGGAAACGGGCAGGGGGGACCTATAATTCACCCCTCCACTTT.

V usage is TRBV19 and J usage is TRBJ1-5; 8 bases map to TRBD1. V shed 6 bases, J shed 3 bases, and the junction held 4 bases outside the gene matches. CDR1 and CDR2 (germline): LNHDA, SQIVND (reference sequence). The CDR3 is 14 amino acids. The CDR3 sequence is CASSRTGINQPQHF. The CDR3 region has the DNA TGTGCCAGTAGCAGGACAGGGATCAATCAGCCCCAGCATTTT.

The V and J genes are TRBV19 and TRBJ2-7, with D possibly matching TRBD2 (6 bases). Germline CDR1 LNHDA, CDR2 SQIVND (reference sequence). V lost 8 bases, J lost 0 bases, and 14 bases lay in between. The CDR3 sequence is 14 residues long. The CDR3 reads CASAMGLGSYEQYF. For the CDR3, the DNA is TGTGCCAGTGCAATGGGACTGGGCTCCTACGAGCAGTACTTC.

On this clonotype: One base away lies a much larger clone, so this may be a sequencing read error. The chain joins TRBV5-1 to TRBJ2-6; D tentatively reads TRBD1 or TRBD2 (5 bases each). CDR1 SGHRS and CDR2 YFSETQ come from the germline V gene. This CDR3 has 16 amino acids. CDR3: CASSLGQWNGANVLAF. CDR3 DNA sequence: TGCGCCAGCAGCTTAGGGCAGTGGAACGGGGCCAACGTCCTGGCTTTC.

The chain recombines TRBV20-1 with TRBJ2-2; maybe TRBD2 (6 bases). Trimming removed 3 bases from V and 5 bases from J, with 10 bases in between. Looked up from germline, CDR1 is DFQATT and CDR2 is SNEGSKA (reference sequence). The CDR3 length is 13 residues. CDR3: CSASASGTGELFF. The DNA of the CDR3 is TGCAGTGCTAGCGCGAGCGGGACCGGGGAGCTGTTTTTT.

Many counts were recorded for this clonotype. The V and J genes are TRBV7-2 and TRBJ1-2; D call uncertain. The CDR3 contains 12 residues. V gave up 4 bases and J gave up 8 bases, with 11 bases separating them. CDR1 is SGHTA and CDR2 is FQGNSA in the germline V gene. The CDR3 spells CASSYDGLGYTF. The CDR3 nucleotides are TGTGCCAGCAGCTACGACGGGTTAGGCTACACCTTC.